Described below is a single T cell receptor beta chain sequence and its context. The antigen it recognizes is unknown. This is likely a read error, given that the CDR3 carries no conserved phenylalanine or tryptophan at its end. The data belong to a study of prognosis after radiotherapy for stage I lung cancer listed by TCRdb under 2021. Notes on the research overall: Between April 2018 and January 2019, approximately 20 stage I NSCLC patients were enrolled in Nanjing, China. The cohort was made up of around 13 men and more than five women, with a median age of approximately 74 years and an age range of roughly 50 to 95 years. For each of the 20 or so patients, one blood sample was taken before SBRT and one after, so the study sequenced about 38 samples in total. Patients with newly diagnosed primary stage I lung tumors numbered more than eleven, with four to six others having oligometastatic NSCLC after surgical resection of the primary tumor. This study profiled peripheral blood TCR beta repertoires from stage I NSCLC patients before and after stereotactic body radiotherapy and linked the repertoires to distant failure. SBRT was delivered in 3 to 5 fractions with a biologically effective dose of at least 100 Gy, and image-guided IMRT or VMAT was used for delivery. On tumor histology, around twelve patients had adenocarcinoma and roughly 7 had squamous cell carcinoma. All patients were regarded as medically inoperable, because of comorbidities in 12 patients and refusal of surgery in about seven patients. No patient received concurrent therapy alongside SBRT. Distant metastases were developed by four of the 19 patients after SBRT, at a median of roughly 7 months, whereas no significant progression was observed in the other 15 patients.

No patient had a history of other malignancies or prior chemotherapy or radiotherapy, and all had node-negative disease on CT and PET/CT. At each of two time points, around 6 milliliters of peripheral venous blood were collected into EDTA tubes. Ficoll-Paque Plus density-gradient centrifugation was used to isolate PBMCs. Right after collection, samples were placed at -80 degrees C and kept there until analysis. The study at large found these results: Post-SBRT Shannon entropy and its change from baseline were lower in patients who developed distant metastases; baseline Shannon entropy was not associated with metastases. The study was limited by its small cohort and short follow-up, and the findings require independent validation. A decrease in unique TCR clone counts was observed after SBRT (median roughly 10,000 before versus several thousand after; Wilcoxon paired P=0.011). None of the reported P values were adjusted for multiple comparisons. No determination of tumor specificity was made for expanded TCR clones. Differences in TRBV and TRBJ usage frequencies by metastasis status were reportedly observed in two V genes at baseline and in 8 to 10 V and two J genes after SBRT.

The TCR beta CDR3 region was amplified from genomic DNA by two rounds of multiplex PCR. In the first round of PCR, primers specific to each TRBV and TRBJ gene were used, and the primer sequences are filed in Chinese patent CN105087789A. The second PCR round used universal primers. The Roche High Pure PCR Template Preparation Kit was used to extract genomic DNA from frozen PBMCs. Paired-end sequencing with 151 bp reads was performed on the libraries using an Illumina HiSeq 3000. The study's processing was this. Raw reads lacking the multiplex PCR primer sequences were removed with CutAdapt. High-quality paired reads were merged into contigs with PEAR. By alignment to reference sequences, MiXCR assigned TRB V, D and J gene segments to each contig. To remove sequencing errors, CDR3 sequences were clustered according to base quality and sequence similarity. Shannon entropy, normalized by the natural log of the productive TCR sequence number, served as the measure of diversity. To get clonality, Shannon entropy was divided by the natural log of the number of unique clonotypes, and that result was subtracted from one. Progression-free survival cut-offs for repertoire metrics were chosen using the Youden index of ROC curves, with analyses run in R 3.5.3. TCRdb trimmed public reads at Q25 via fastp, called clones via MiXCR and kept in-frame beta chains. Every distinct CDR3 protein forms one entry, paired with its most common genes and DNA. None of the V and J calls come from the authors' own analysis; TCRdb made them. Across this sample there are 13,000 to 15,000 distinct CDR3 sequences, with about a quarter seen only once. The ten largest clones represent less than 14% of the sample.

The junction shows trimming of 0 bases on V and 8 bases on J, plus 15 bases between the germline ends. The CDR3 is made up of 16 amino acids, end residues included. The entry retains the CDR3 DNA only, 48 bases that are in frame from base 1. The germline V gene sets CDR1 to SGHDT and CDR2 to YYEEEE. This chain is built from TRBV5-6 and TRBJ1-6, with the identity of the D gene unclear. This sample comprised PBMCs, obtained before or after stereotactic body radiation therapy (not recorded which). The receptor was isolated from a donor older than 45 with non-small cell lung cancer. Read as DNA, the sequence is TGTGCCAGCAGCTTGGTCTCTGAGACATCCTATTCACCCCTCCACTTA. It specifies CASSLVSETSYSPLHL.